Listed below are T cell receptor beta chains from one sample, sequenced in a study of control samples from healthy donors and cancer patients. Data came from immunoSEQ multiplex PCR; TCRdb stores just in-frame clones and leaves some out. Among 100,000 to 150,000 clones listed, approximately 90% were seen once. Material for sequencing was blood. These receptors all stem from a man aged 18 to 29 in good health. The CDR3 runs from the conserved cysteine through the conserved F or W. A D gene is named only where the DNA matches it firmly. Rows give clone size only sometimes, using once, few, many, or a class for an expanded clone.

V gene: TRBV3-1/TRBV3-2; J gene: TRBJ2-1; D gene: NA; clone size: NA; CDR3 protein: CASSQSRINEQFF; CDR3 DNA: TGTGCCAGCAGCCAATCTCGAATCAATGAGCAGTTCTTC
V gene: TRBV7-3; J gene: TRBJ2-1; D gene: TRBD1; clone size: NA; CDR3 protein: CASSLMGTGGANEQFF; CDR3 DNA: TGTGCCAGCAGCTTAATGGGGACAGGGGGCGCAAATGAGCAGTTCTTC
V gene: TRBV7-6; J gene: TRBJ1-1; D gene: NA; clone size: NA; CDR3 protein: CASSLDRDDGEYTEAFF; CDR3 DNA: TGTGCCAGCAGCTTGGACCGGGACGACGGAGAGTACACTGAAGCTTTCTTT
V gene: TRBV29-1; J gene: TRBJ1-2; D gene: TRBD1; clone size: NA; CDR3 protein: CSVVGQGRGYTF; CDR3 DNA: TGCAGCGTTGTAGGACAGGGCCGGGGCTACACCTTC
V gene: TRBV11-2; J gene: TRBJ1-1; D gene: NA; clone size: NA; CDR3 protein: CASSYPRGVMNTEAFF; CDR3 DNA: TGTGCCAGCAGCTACCCCCGCGGGGTCATGAACACTGAAGCTTTCTTT
V gene: TRBV7-9; J gene: TRBJ1-2; D gene: NA; clone size: NA; CDR3 protein: CASSLGPYGYTF; CDR3 DNA: TGTGCCAGCAGCTTAGGGCCCTATGGCTACACCTTC
V gene: TRBV9; J gene: TRBJ2-7; D gene: NA; clone size: NA; CDR3 protein: CASSPHFGDEQYF; CDR3 DNA: TGTGCCAGCAGCCCTCATTTCGGGGACGAGCAGTACTTC
V gene: TRBV6-6; J gene: TRBJ2-7; D gene: NA; clone size: NA; CDR3 protein: CASSHREYEQYF; CDR3 DNA: TGTGCCAGCAGTCACAGGGAATACGAGCAGTACTTC
V gene: TRBV5-1; J gene: TRBJ1-6; D gene: TRBD1; clone size: NA; CDR3 protein: CASSLVRQGGDSPLHF; CDR3 DNA: TGCGCCAGCAGCTTGGTCCGGCAGGGGGGTGATTCACCCCTCCACTTT
V gene: TRBV6-4; J gene: TRBJ2-2; D gene: NA; clone size: NA; CDR3 protein: CASSDPNTGELFF; CDR3 DNA: TGTGCCAGCAGTGATCCCAACACCGGGGAGCTGTTTTTT
V gene: TRBV5-1; J gene: TRBJ2-1; D gene: TRBD1; clone size: NA; CDR3 protein: CASSFNRQGRDEQFF; CDR3 DNA: TGCGCCAGCAGTTTTAACCGACAGGGTAGAGATGAGCAGTTCTTC
V gene: TRBV30; J gene: TRBJ1-5; D gene: NA; clone size: NA; CDR3 protein: CAWSAVDGWKQPQHF; CDR3 DNA: TGTGCCTGGAGTGCCGTGGACGGTTGGAAGCAGCCCCAGCATTTT
V gene: TRBV2; J gene: TRBJ1-2; D gene: NA; clone size: NA; CDR3 protein: CASSEELNYGYTF; CDR3 DNA: TGTGCCAGCAGTGAGGAACTTAACTATGGCTACACCTTC
V gene: TRBV3-1/TRBV3-2; J gene: TRBJ1-3; D gene: NA; clone size: NA; CDR3 protein: CASSQEQGNTIYF; CDR3 DNA: TGTGCCAGCAGCCAGGAGCAGGGAAACACCATATATTTT
V gene: TRBV12-3/TRBV12-4; J gene: TRBJ2-7; D gene: NA; clone size: NA; CDR3 protein: CASSFHYEQYF; CDR3 DNA: TGTGCCAGCAGTTTTCACTACGAGCAGTACTTC
V gene: TRBV6-1; J gene: TRBJ2-7; D gene: NA; clone size: NA; CDR3 protein: CASSDRWDGPYEQYF; CDR3 DNA: TGTGCCAGCAGTGATAGGTGGGACGGTCCCTACGAGCAGTACTTC
V gene: TRBV3-1/TRBV3-2; J gene: TRBJ2-5; D gene: NA; clone size: NA; CDR3 protein: CASSQVPGPKYF; CDR3 DNA: TGTGCCAGCAGCCAAGTCCCGGGTCCCAAGTACTTC
V gene: TRBV12-5; J gene: TRBJ1-5; D gene: NA; clone size: NA; CDR3 protein: CASGLVLGSGGNQPQHF; CDR3 DNA: TGTGCTAGTGGTTTGGTATTAGGCTCTGGGGGCAATCAGCCCCAGCATTTT
V gene: TRBV13; J gene: TRBJ1-3; D gene: NA; clone size: few; CDR3 protein: CASSFRAGESGNTIYF; CDR3 DNA: TGTGCCAGCAGCTTTAGGGCAGGGGAATCTGGAAACACCATATATTTT
V gene: TRBV7-2; J gene: TRBJ2-1; D gene: NA; clone size: NA; CDR3 protein: CASSLNPLSYNEQFF; CDR3 DNA: TGTGCCAGCAGCTTAAATCCCTTGTCCTACAATGAGCAGTTCTTC
V gene: TRBV2; J gene: TRBJ1-2; D gene: NA; clone size: NA; CDR3 protein: CASSDKNYGYTF; CDR3 DNA: TGTGCCAGCAGTGACAAAAACTATGGCTACACCTTC
V gene: TRBV10-3; J gene: TRBJ1-1; D gene: NA; clone size: NA; CDR3 protein: CAISGIENTEAFF; CDR3 DNA: TGTGCCATCAGTGGAATTGAGAACACTGAAGCTTTCTTT
V gene: TRBV2; J gene: TRBJ2-3; D gene: NA; clone size: NA; CDR3 protein: CASRLGLGGTDTQYF; CDR3 DNA: TGTGCCAGCAGACTGGGGCTGGGGGGCACAGATACGCAGTATTTT
V gene: TRBV2; J gene: TRBJ1-1; D gene: NA; clone size: NA; CDR3 protein: CASNGPPGGGGRNMNTEAFF; CDR3 DNA: TGTGCCAGCAATGGCCCCCCCGGTGGGGGTGGGAGGAATATGAACACTGAAGCTTTCTTT
V gene: TRBV6-6; J gene: TRBJ1-1; D gene: NA; clone size: NA; CDR3 protein: CASGHRVGENTEAFF; CDR3 DNA: TGTGCCAGCGGCCATAGGGTCGGTGAAAATACTGAAGCTTTCTTT
V gene: TRBV3-1/TRBV3-2; J gene: TRBJ1-2; D gene: NA; clone size: NA; CDR3 protein: CASSPESPFYGYTF; CDR3 DNA: TGTGCCAGCAGCCCTGAGTCGCCTTTCTATGGCTACACCTTC
V gene: TRBV6-1; J gene: TRBJ2-7; D gene: NA; clone size: NA; CDR3 protein: CASSESAGGFYEQYF; CDR3 DNA: TGTGCCAGCAGTGAATCGGCTGGGGGCTTCTACGAGCAGTACTTC
V gene: TRBV18; J gene: TRBJ2-3; D gene: TRBD1; clone size: once; CDR3 protein: CASSRPGQGATDTQYF; CDR3 DNA: TGTGCCAGCTCTCGCCCGGGACAGGGGGCAACAGATACGCAGTATTTT
V gene: TRBV4-2; J gene: TRBJ1-1; D gene: NA; clone size: once; CDR3 protein: CASSTRQVTNTEAFF; CDR3 DNA: TGTGCCAGCAGCACCCGACAGGTTACGAACACTGAAGCTTTCTTT
V gene: TRBV24-1; J gene: TRBJ1-2; D gene: NA; clone size: NA; CDR3 protein: CATSESPLNRGYTF; CDR3 DNA: TGTGCCACCAGTGAATCCCCACTCAATCGTGGCTACACCTTC
V gene: TRBV6-6; J gene: TRBJ1-1; D gene: NA; clone size: NA; CDR3 protein: CASSYGVGTEAFF; CDR3 DNA: TGTGCCAGCAGTTACGGGGTTGGAACTGAAGCTTTCTTT
V gene: TRBV2; J gene: TRBJ2-3; D gene: TRBD1; clone size: NA; CDR3 protein: CASRGGQGAVDTQYF; CDR3 DNA: TGTGCCAGCAGGGGAGGACAGGGGGCTGTAGATACGCAGTATTTT
V gene: TRBV15; J gene: TRBJ2-3; D gene: TRBD1; clone size: NA; CDR3 protein: CATSLGDRGHTQYF; CDR3 DNA: TGTGCCACCAGCCTCGGGGACAGGGGACATACGCAGTATTTT
V gene: TRBV24-1; J gene: TRBJ2-2; D gene: NA; clone size: NA; CDR3 protein: CATRTQLIRAGELFF; CDR3 DNA: TGTGCCACCAGGACGCAACTAATCAGGGCCGGGGAGCTGTTTTTT
V gene: TRBV5-4; J gene: TRBJ1-2; D gene: NA; clone size: NA; CDR3 protein: CASSLAARPNYGYTF; CDR3 DNA: TGTGCCAGCAGCTTGGCGGCCAGACCTAACTATGGCTACACCTTC
V gene: TRBV5-1; J gene: TRBJ1-6; D gene: NA; clone size: NA; CDR3 protein: CASSLRPQSSYNSPLHF; CDR3 DNA: TGCGCCAGCAGCCTTCGTCCGCAGAGCTCCTATAATTCACCCCTCCACTTT
V gene: TRBV6-2/TRBV6-3; J gene: TRBJ1-5; D gene: TRBD1; clone size: NA; CDR3 protein: CASSTSTGQGVVNSNQPQHF; CDR3 DNA: TGTGCCAGCAGCACCTCCACCGGACAGGGGGTAGTTAATAGCAATCAGCCCCAGCATTTT
V gene: TRBV11-2; J gene: TRBJ1-3; D gene: NA; clone size: NA; CDR3 protein: CASSLTAGNTIYF; CDR3 DNA: TGTGCCAGCAGCTTAACAGCAGGAAACACCATATATTTT
V gene: TRBV27; J gene: TRBJ2-3; D gene: NA; clone size: NA; CDR3 protein: CASSLGPTDTQYF; CDR3 DNA: TGTGCCAGCAGTTTAGGGCCCACAGATACGCAGTATTTT